The T cell receptor (beta chain) described here comes from a study of radiotherapy plus CTLA-4 blockade in lung cancer. Whole-study context: Objective responses were documented in under 20% of patients, with disease control in just over 30%.

Assay: immunoSEQ multiplex PCR; the TCRdb copy retains only in-frame clones and omits some. This table has about 86,000 clones, about four fifths appearing once. V was trimmed by 6 bases and J by 2 bases, leaving 14 bases between them. Germline V CDR1 and CDR2: MNHEY, SVGAGI. The CDR3 contains 14 residues. Notes on the study in general: Once radiotherapy plus ipilimumab had been given, TCR clones derived from tumor expanded in blood.

In regard to this clone: What it binds is unknown.

This sequence joins TRBV6-5 and TRBJ2-7; a possible D gene is TRBD2 (6 bases). This clonotype originated in a human donor with non-small cell lung cancer who had stable disease on radiotherapy plus ipilimumab. The sample was peripheral blood, taken from a patient treated with radiotherapy plus ipilimumab. In DNA, the CDR3 is TGTGCCAGCAGGAAAGGCGGGGACGCCTACGAGCAGTACTTC. This encodes CASRKGGDAYEQYF.